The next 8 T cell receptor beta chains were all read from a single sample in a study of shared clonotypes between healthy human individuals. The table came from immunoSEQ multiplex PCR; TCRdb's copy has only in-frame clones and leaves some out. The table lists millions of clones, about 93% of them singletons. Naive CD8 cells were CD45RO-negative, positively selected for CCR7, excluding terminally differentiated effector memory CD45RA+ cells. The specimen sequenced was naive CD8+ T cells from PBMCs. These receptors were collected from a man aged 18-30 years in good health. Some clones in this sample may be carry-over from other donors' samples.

The chain's CDR3 is CASSWSGGVQYF. As DNA, the CDR3 is TGTGCCAGCAGCTGGAGCGGGGGAGTTCAGTACTTC. The V and J genes are TRBV28 and TRBJ2-4; TRBD2 matches 8 bases. V shed 6 bases, J shed 11 bases, and the junction held 6 bases outside the gene matches. The CDR3 sequence is 12 residues long. Germline CDR1 is MDHEN and CDR2 is SYDVKM.

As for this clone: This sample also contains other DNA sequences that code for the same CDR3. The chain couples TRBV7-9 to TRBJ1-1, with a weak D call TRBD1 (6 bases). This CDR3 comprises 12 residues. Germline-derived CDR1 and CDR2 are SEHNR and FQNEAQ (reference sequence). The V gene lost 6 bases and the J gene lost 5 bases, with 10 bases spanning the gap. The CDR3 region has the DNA TGTGCCAGCAGAGAAGGGGGAACTGAAGCTTTCTTT. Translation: CASREGGTEAFF.

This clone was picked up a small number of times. The CDR3 here is CASSVKGQGGTEAFF. The CDR3 nucleotides are TGTGCCAGCAGCGTAAAGGGACAGGGAGGCACTGAAGCTTTCTTT. The J gene is TRBJ1-1, the V gene TRBV9; 9 bases align to TRBD1. Germline loops: CDR1 SGDLS, CDR2 YYNGEE. The V gene end was trimmed by 1 base and the J gene end by 4 bases; junction bases not matched to a gene: 5. CDR3 length: 15 residues.

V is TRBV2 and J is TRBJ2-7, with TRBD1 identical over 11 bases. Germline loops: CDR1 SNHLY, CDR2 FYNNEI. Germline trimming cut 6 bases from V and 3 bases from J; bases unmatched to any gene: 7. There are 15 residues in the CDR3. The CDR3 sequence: CASSAGQGAFYEQYF. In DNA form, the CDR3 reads TGTGCCAGCAGCGCCGGACAGGGGGCTTTCTACGAGCAGTACTTC.

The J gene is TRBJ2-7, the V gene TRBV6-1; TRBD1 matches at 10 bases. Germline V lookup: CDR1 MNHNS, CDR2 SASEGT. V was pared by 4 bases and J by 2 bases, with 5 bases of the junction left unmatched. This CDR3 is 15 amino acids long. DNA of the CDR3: TGTGCCAGCAGTGCTTGGGACAGGGGCCCCTACGAGCAGTACTTC. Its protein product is CASSAWDRGPYEQYF.

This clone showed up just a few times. The CDR3 protein is CASSLRGSWYGYTF. The DNA of the CDR3 is TGTGCCAGCAGCCTCCGGGGGTCTTGGTATGGCTACACCTTC. The V and J genes are TRBV28 and TRBJ1-2; D may be TRBD1 (5 bases). Germline assignment: CDR1 MDHEN and CDR2 SYDVKM. This CDR3 is built from 14 residues. V gave up 6 bases and J gave up 5 bases, with 16 bases separating them.

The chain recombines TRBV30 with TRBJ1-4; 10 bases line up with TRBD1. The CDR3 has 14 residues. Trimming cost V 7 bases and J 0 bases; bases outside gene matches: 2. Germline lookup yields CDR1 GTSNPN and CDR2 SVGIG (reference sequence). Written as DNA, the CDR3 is TGTGCCTCGACAGGGGGCGCAACTAATGAAAAACTGTTTTTT. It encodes CASTGGATNEKLFF.

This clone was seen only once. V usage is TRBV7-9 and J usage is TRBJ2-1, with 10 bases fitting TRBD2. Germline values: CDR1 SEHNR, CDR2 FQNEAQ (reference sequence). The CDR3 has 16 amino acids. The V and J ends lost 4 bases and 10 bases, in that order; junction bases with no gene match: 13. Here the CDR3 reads CASSSGPSGRSEEQFF. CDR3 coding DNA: TGTGCCAGCAGCTCAGGGCCTAGCGGGAGATCGGAAGAGCAGTTCTTC.